These T cell receptor beta chains were read from a single sample in a study of naive and memory T cell subsets. TCRdb re-derived calls from the UMI-ligation and nested PCR reads in MiXCR, one entry per CDR3 protein. The table shows around 29,000 distinct CDR3 sequences, with approximately 17% occurring only once. Material: effector memory CD4+ T cells from blood. These receptors originate from a human donor in good health. The CDR3 runs from the conserved cysteine through the conserved F or W. The order of the fields is CDR3 length, clone size, V gene, D gene, J gene, CDR3 protein, CDR3 DNA. D genes are given only for firm matches. Only some rows state a clone size, as once, few, many or a class for expanded clones.

>15|NA|TRBV6-6|NA|TRBJ1-1
CASSPGGGLNTEAFF
TGTGCCAGCAGCCCCGGTGGGGGGTTAAACACTGAAGCTTTCTTT
>13|many|TRBV19|NA|TRBJ1-4
CASMGTFGEKLFF
TGTGCCAGTATGGGGACTTTCGGTGAAAAACTGTTTTTT
>15|NA|TRBV28|TRBD1|TRBJ2-5
CASSSGQGVQETQYF
TGTGCCAGCAGTTCGGGACAGGGGGTCCAAGAGACCCAGTACTTC
>12|few|TRBV5-1|NA|TRBJ2-5
CASSAHQETQYF
TGCGCCAGCAGCGCCCACCAAGAGACCCAGTACTTC
>14|once|TRBV12-3/TRBV12-4|TRBD1|TRBJ1-1
CASRRQGGVDEAFF
TGTGCCAGCAGACGACAGGGTGGAGTGGATGAAGCTTTCTTT
>16|NA|TRBV27|TRBD1|TRBJ2-6
CASSQRTGAGANVLTF
TGTGCCAGCAGCCAAAGGACAGGGGCTGGGGCCAACGTCCTGACTTTC
>16|NA|TRBV3-1|NA|TRBJ2-5
CASSRYRDTKQETQYF
TGTGCCAGCAGCCGCTACCGGGACACCAAGCAAGAGACCCAGTACTTC
>15|NA|TRBV20-1|TRBD2|TRBJ2-7
CSASFGASGSYEQYF
TGCAGTGCTAGCTTTGGGGCTAGCGGGAGTTACGAGCAGTACTTC
>12|medium-sized|TRBV7-9|NA|TRBJ1-6
CASSLGGSPLHF
TGTGCCAGCAGCTTAGGGGGTTCACCCCTCCACTTT
>15|NA|TRBV9|NA|TRBJ1-3
CASSVGWGTGNTIYF
TGTGCCAGCAGCGTAGGTTGGGGAACTGGAAACACCATATATTTT